The sample holds a few counts of the clone carrying this T cell receptor beta chain. These data come from a study of blood T cells in healthy people across ages. CDR3 length: 14 residues. CDR1 DFQATT and CDR2 SNEGSKA come from the germline V gene (reference sequence). Trimming left V 3 bases short and J 5 bases short, with 11 bases between. With a J-beta primer mix and a sample-barcoded 5' primer, a second PCR ran about 7 to 12 cycles. TCRdb redid the calling of the 5' RACE reads with MiXCR, one entry per CDR3 protein. The repertoire holds roughly 1,000,000 distinct CDR3 sequences, less than 25% seen once, with approximately 0.79% in the top ten. These data were likewise used in another study, on T cells of mothers and their children. From that study: It was found that thymic selection shapes TCR recombination output similarly in related and unrelated pairs.

The V and J genes are TRBV20-1 and TRBJ1-6; no definite D call. This TCR was recovered from a girl aged 2 to 10 in good health. The sequenced sample consisted of blood. CDR3 nucleotide sequence: TGCAGTGCTAGTCCCCCACCAAATAATTCACCCCTCCACTTT. Translation gives CSASPPPNNSPLHF.